This is a list of T cell receptor beta chains from one sample in a study of vaccination effects on CD4 cells after COVID-19. Their antigen targets remain unknown. Profiled with immunoSEQ multiplex PCR; TCRdb holds only in-frame clones, not every one. Here the sample spans nearly 35,000 clones, approximately 73% being singletons. Sequencing used CD4+ T cells from PBMCs cultured with HCoV-OC43 spike peptides, obtained before COVID-19 vaccination. All receptors derive from a human donor who received a COVID-19 vaccine. CDR3s include the opening cysteine and the closing phenylalanine or tryptophan. D genes are given only for firm matches. Size is omitted from some rows. Given values are once, few, many or a class for expanded clones.

J,length,D,V,size,DNA,CDR3
TRBJ1-3,13,NA,TRBV5-4,few,TGTGCCAGCTGGGCAAATTCTGGAAACACCATATATTTT,CASWANSGNTIYF
TRBJ2-4,15,TRBD2,TRBV3-1/TRBV3-2,NA,TGTGCCAGCAGCCAAATAGCGGGAGCGGTGAACATTCAGTACTTC,CASSQIAGAVNIQYF
TRBJ2-1,15,TRBD2,TRBV19,NA,TGTGCCAGTAGTTGGGGACTAAGCGGGATAAATGAGCAGTTCTTC,CASSWGLSGINEQFF
TRBJ1-1,13,NA,TRBV6-5,NA,TGTGCCAGCAGACCGCCGGGAGGGACTGAAGCTTTCTTT,CASRPPGGTEAFF
TRBJ2-1,15,NA,TRBV19,NA,TGTGCCAGTAGTATAGATCGCGGGACAGCCGGGGAGCAGTTCTTC,CASSIDRGTAGEQFF
TRBJ2-7,16,NA,TRBV7-9,few,TGTGCCAGCAGCTCTCCAGGGGGGGAGGGCCGGTACGAGCAGTACTTC,CASSSPGGEGRYEQYF
TRBJ1-1,13,NA,TRBV12-3/TRBV12-4,NA,TGTGCCAGCAGTTTAGCGAGACGGGAGGAAGCTTTCTTT,CASSLARREEAFF
TRBJ1-4,12,NA,TRBV6-6,NA,TGTGCCAGCAGTTACTCGGCGGGAAAACTGTTTTTT,CASSYSAGKLFF
TRBJ2-2,15,NA,TRBV9,NA,TGTGCCAGCAGCGTAGGAGGGGACGACACCGGGGAGCTGTTTTTT,CASSVGGDDTGELFF
TRBJ1-1,15,NA,TRBV14,NA,TGTGCCAGCAGCCAGGTGGGGAGAGGCAACACTGAAGCTTTCTTT,CASSQVGRGNTEAFF
TRBJ1-2,16,NA,TRBV10-3,NA,TGTGCCATAGCCGGCTACGGGGGGCTCGGCAACTATGGCTACACCTTC,CAIAGYGGLGNYGYTF
TRBJ2-2,18,TRBD1,TRBV3-1/TRBV3-2,once,TGTGCCAGCAGCCAAGGAAAGGGGGGACAGGCCCACACCGGGGAGCTGTTTTTT,CASSQGKGGQAHTGELFF
TRBJ1-1,16,TRBD1,TRBV6-2/TRBV6-3,few,TGTGCCAGCAGCCCTAGACAGGGCCGTCGGTCCACTGAAGCTTTCTTT,CASSPRQGRRSTEAFF
TRBJ2-2,14,TRBD1,TRBV15,NA,TGTGCCACGGGCAGGGGGAGAAACACCGGGGAGCTGTTTTTT,CATGRGRNTGELFF
TRBJ2-7,15,NA,TRBV27,NA,TGTGCCAGCAGTTTAGACAGAACTTTCTCCTACGAGCAGTACTTC,CASSLDRTFSYEQYF
TRBJ2-6,14,NA,TRBV30,NA,TGTGCCTGGAGTTCGTGGACTGGGGCCAACGTCCTGACTTTC,CAWSSWTGANVLTF
TRBJ1-1,13,TRBD1,TRBV6-5,NA,TGTGCCAGCAGTTACGGGACAGGCACTGAAGCTTTCTTT,CASSYGTGTEAFF
TRBJ1-1,15,NA,TRBV4-2,NA,TGTGCCAGCAGCCAAGATCCAGACATGAACACTGAAGCTTTCTTT,CASSQDPDMNTEAFF
TRBJ1-2,18,TRBD1,TRBV28,NA,TGTGCCAGCAGTTCCCTATATGACAGGGGGCATCCTAACTATGGCTACACCTTC,CASSSLYDRGHPNYGYTF
TRBJ1-1,15,NA,TRBV3-1/TRBV3-2,NA,TGTGCCAGCAGTCTTCCGACAGGCCCCAACACTGAAGCTTTCTTT,CASSLPTGPNTEAFF
TRBJ1-1,16,TRBD1,TRBV5-1,NA,TGCGCCAGCAGCCGTCTCACAGGGGGCGCGAACACTGAAGCTTTCTTT,CASSRLTGGANTEAFF
TRBJ1-1,12,NA,TRBV28,NA,TGTGCCAGCAGTTTATTCCAGGCTGAAGCTTTCTTT,CASSLFQAEAFF
TRBJ1-3,16,NA,TRBV19,once,TGTGCCAGTAGTATCCAAGGGACTTTCTCTGGAAACACCATATATTTT,CASSIQGTFSGNTIYF
TRBJ1-1,15,NA,TRBV2,NA,TGTGCCAGCAGACTGTTGACTGGGCGGATCGGTGAAGCTTTCTTT,CASRLLTGRIGEAFF
TRBJ1-6,16,NA,TRBV27,NA,TGTGCCAGCAGTTTACGGGTCCAGTCCGGTCATTCACCCCTCCACTTT,CASSLRVQSGHSPLHF
TRBJ1-1,14,NA,TRBV6-5,few,TGTGCCAGCAGTTACTCGTTGAAAGGGTCCGAAGCTTTCTTT,CASSYSLKGSEAFF
TRBJ2-7,14,TRBD2,TRBV23-1,NA,TGCGCCAGCAGGCGGACTAGCGGGAGTGCCGAGCAGTACTTC,CASRRTSGSAEQYF
TRBJ1-2,15,NA,TRBV30,NA,TGTGCCTGGAGTGTACCCCCCGGCGGGCTCTATGGCTACACCTTC,CAWSVPPGGLYGYTF
TRBJ1-3,13,NA,TRBV11-2,NA,TGTGCCAGCAGCTTAGAGAGTGGAAACACCATATATTTT,CASSLESGNTIYF
TRBJ1-2,13,NA,TRBV6-5,few,TGTGCCAGCAGTTACGTAGTAGGGCAAGGCTACACCTTC,CASSYVVGQGYTF
TRBJ1-4,14,TRBD1,TRBV16,NA,TGTGCCAGCAGCCTTAGGGGGCAGAATGAAAAACTGTTTTTT,CASSLRGQNEKLFF
TRBJ2-5,16,TRBD2,TRBV6-1,NA,TGTGCCAGCAGTGAAGTTCGGCGGGGGGGCCGGGAGACCCAGTACTTC,CASSEVRRGGRETQYF
TRBJ2-1,15,TRBD2,TRBV6-5,NA,TGTGCCAGCAGTTCCATAGCGGGGGGGCCCGATGAGCAGTTCTTC,CASSSIAGGPDEQFF
TRBJ1-1,13,NA,TRBV5-1,few,TGCGCCAGTTCCGACCACAGGAACACTGAAGCTTTCTTT,CASSDHRNTEAFF
TRBJ2-7,13,NA,TRBV4-2,NA,TGTGCCAGCAGCCAAGAGGCAGTTTACGAGCAGTACTTC,CASSQEAVYEQYF
TRBJ1-2,15,NA,TRBV9,few,TGTGCCAGCAGCGTAGGCTCTCTAGCTAACTATGGCTACACCTTC,CASSVGSLANYGYTF
TRBJ2-2,13,NA,TRBV3-1/TRBV3-2,few,TGTGCCAGCAGCCAAGCGAACACCGGGGAGCTGTTTTTT,CASSQANTGELFF